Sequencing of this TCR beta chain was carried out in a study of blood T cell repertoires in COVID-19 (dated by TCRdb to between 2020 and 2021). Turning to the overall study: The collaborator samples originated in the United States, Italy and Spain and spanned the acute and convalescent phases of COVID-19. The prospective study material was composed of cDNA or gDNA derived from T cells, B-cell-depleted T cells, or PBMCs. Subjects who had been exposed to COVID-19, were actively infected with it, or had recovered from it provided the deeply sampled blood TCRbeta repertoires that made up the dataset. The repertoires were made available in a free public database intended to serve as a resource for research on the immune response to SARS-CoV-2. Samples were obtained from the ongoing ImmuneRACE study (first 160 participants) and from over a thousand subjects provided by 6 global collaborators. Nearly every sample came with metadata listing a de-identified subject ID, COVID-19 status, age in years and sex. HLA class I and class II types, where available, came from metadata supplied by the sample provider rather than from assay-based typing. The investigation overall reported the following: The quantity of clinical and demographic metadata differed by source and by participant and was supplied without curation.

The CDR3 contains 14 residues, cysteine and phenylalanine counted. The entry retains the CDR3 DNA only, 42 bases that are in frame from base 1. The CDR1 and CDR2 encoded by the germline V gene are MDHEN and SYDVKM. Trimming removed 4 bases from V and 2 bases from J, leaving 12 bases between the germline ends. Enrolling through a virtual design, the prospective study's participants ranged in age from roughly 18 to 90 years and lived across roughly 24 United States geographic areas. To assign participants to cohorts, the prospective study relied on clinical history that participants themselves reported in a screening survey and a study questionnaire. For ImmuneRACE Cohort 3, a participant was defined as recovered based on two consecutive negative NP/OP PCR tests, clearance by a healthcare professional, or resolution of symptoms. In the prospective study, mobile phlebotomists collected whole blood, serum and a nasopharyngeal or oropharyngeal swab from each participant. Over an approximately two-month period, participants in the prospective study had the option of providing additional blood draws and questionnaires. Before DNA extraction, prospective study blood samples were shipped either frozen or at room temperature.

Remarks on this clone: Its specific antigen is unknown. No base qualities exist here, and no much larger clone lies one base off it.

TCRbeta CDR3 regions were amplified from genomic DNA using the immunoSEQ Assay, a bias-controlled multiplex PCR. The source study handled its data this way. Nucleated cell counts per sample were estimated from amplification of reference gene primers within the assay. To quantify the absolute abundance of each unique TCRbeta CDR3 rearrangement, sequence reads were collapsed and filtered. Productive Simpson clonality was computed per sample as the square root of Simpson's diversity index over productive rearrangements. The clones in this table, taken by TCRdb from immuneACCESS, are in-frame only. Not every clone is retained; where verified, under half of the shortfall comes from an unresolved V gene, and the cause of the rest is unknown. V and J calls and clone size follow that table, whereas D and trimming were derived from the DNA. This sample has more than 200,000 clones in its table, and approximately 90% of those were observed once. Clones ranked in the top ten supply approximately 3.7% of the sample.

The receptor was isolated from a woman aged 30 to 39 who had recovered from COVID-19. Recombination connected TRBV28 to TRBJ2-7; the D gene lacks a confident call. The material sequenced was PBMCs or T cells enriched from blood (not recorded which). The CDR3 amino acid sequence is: CASSYPTEPYEQYF. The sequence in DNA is TGTGCCAGCAGTTACCCGACTGAACCCTACGAGCAGTACTTC. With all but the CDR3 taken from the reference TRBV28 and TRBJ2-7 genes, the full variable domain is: DVKVTQSSRYLVKRTGEKVFLECVQDMDHENMFWYRQDPGLGLRLIYFSYDVKMKEKGDIPEGYSVSREKKERFSLILESASTNQTSMYLCASSYPTEPYEQYFGPGTRLTVT.